A selection of T cell receptor beta chains follows, all from one sample in a study of T cell responses to AZD1222 COVID-19 vaccine. Assay: immunoSEQ multiplex PCR; the TCRdb copy retains only in-frame clones and omits some. The data show 65,000 to 75,000 clones, 84% seen once. The material was peripheral blood, obtained on day 0 of AZD1222 vaccination. Receptor source: an adult in good health. Each CDR3 is given with its conserved first and last residue. D genes are given only for firm matches. Not every row has a clone size; where given, it reads once, few, many or a size class.

j_call v_call clone_size cdr3_length d_call cdr3_aa cdr3_nt
TRBJ1-2 TRBV28 . 13 . CASSLSQNYGYTF TGTGCCAGCAGTTTATCGCAGAACTATGGCTACACCTTC
TRBJ1-6 TRBV30 . 15 TRBD1 CAWSFGDRGNSPLHF TGTGCCTGGAGTTTCGGAGACAGGGGTAATTCACCCCTCCACTTT
TRBJ2-7 TRBV29-1 few 13 . CSVEDPRYYEQYF TGCAGCGTTGAAGATCCGCGCTACTACGAGCAGTACTTC
TRBJ1-5 TRBV21-1 . 15 . CASIRQDSSNQPQHF TGTGCCAGCATCAGACAGGACAGCTCGAATCAGCCCCAGCATTTT
TRBJ1-2 TRBV28 . 14 . CASSFYQERRGYTF TGTGCCAGCAGTTTTTACCAAGAACGGCGGGGCTACACCTTC
TRBJ2-1 TRBV7-6 . 14 TRBD1 CASSLSRGLNEQFF TGTGCCAGCAGCTTAAGCAGGGGGCTAAATGAGCAGTTCTTC
TRBJ2-1 TRBV28 . 16 TRBD2 CASSLASSGGNNEQFF TGTGCCAGCAGTCTCGCGAGTAGCGGGGGGAACAATGAGCAGTTCTTC
TRBJ1-2 TRBV28 . 11 . CASSSNYGYTF TGTGCCAGCAGTTCTAACTATGGCTACACCTTC
TRBJ1-2 TRBV7-3 . 15 TRBD1 CASSLTGTGDYGYTF TGTGCCAGCAGCTTAACCGGGACAGGGGACTATGGCTACACCTTC
TRBJ1-1 TRBV29-1 . 11 . CSVEGGTEAFF TGCAGCGTTGAGGGTGGCACTGAAGCTTTCTTT
TRBJ1-2 TRBV5-5 once 16 TRBD1 CASSSQQGNFVYGYTF TGTGCCAGCAGCTCCCAACAGGGGAATTTTGTTTATGGCTACACCTTC
TRBJ1-1 TRBV10-3 few 14 TRBD1 CAISKTGTNTEAFF TGTGCCATCAGCAAGACAGGGACGAACACTGAAGCTTTCTTT
TRBJ2-7 TRBV7-3 . 13 . CASSKPTDYEQYF TGTGCCAGCAGCAAACCGACAGACTACGAGCAGTACTTC
TRBJ2-3 TRBV4-2 . 19 TRBD2 CASSQGLAGYESGPEAQYF TGTGCCAGCAGTCAAGGCCTAGCGGGCTATGAATCGGGACCCGAGGCGCAGTATTTT
TRBJ2-1 TRBV10-3 few 15 TRBD1 CAISAGTGSLGEQFF TGTGCCATCAGCGCCGGGACAGGTAGCCTAGGTGAGCAGTTCTTC
TRBJ2-5 TRBV5-1 . 11 . CASSLEETQYF TGCGCCAGCAGCTTGGAAGAGACCCAGTACTTC
TRBJ1-4 TRBV5-8 . 16 . CASSLGTSLYNEKLFF TGTGCCAGCAGCTTGGGGACCTCCCTTTACAACGAAAAACTGTTTTTT
TRBJ2-1 TRBV19 . 14 TRBD2 CASTVTGGYNEQFF TGTGCCAGTACAGTCACGGGAGGATACAATGAGCAGTTCTTC
TRBJ1-2 TRBV18 . 14 . CASSPPETNYGYTF TGTGCCAGCTCACCACCGGAGACAAACTATGGCTACACCTTC
TRBJ1-4 TRBV6-6 . 14 TRBD1 CASSRDRGREKLFF TGTGCCAGCAGCAGGGACAGGGGGCGGGAAAAACTGTTTTTT
TRBJ2-7 TRBV10-2 . 13 TRBD1 CASNGDSPYEQYF TGCGCCAGCAACGGGGACAGCCCCTACGAGCAGTACTTC
TRBJ1-2 TRBV7-2 . 15 . CASSLGDISNYGYTF TGTGCCAGCAGCTTAGGGGATATTTCCAACTATGGCTACACCTTC
TRBJ2-1 TRBV5-3 . 17 . CARSLALAGKYNEEQFF TGTGCCAGAAGCCTGGCCCTCGCAGGCAAATACAATGAGGAGCAGTTCTTC
TRBJ2-1 TRBV11-2 . 15 . CASSLGAPSYNEQFF TGTGCCAGCAGCTTGGGTGCCCCCTCCTACAATGAGCAGTTCTTC